These 21 T cell receptor beta chains were all obtained from the same sample, sequenced in a study of T-cell reconstitution after alpha-beta-depleted transplantation in children (dated by TCRdb to about 2016). The library was built by means of PCR. The sequencer was an Illumina HiSeq 2500. TCR library preparation used molecular barcoding, with unique molecular identifiers applied to normalize quantification of the TCRbeta repertoire. The public reads were reprocessed in TCRdb via fastp at Q25 and MiXCR, keeping in-frame beta chains. CDR3 protein sequences are deduplicated, and each keeps its most common genes and DNA. This sample is represented by 450,000 to 600,000 distinct CDR3 sequences; approximately 20% of them were singletons. Clones ranked in the top ten supply approximately 3% of the sample. The material sequenced was PBMCs from the stem cell graft donor, taken from the stem cell graft. These receptor sequences come from a human donor who donated a stem cell graft to a child with acute lymphoblastic leukemia.

This clonotype has more than one count but fewer than ten. The rearrangement uses TRBV5-5 and TRBJ1-4, with TRBD1 as a possible D gene (6 bases). V lost 2 bases to trimming and J lost 0 bases, with 11 bases between them. Germline V gives CDR1 SGHKS, CDR2 YYEKEE (reference sequence). This CDR3 is built from 16 residues. The CDR3: CASSLGGVSTNEKLFF. CDR3 sequence (DNA): TGTGCCAGCAGCTTAGGGGGTGTTTCAACTAATGAAAAACTGTTTTTT.

The chain links TRBV5-1 to TRBJ2-7, with 10 bases lining up with TRBD2. The junction had 5 bases not matched to a gene; V was cut back by 2 bases and J by 3 bases. The CDR3 runs to 15 residues. Germline V CDR1 and CDR2: SGHRS, YFSETQ. This chain's CDR3 is CASSFGLADYYEQYF. DNA for the CDR3: TGCGCCAGCAGCTTCGGACTAGCGGACTACTACGAGCAGTACTTC. The full variable domain, completed using reference TRBV5-1 and TRBJ2-7, is KAGVTQTPRYLIKTRGQQVTLSCSPISGHRSVSWYQQTPGQGLQFLFEYFSETQRNKGNFPGRFSGRQFSNSRSEMNVSTLELGDSALYLCASSFGLADYYEQYFGPGTRLTVT.

This clonotype came up a few times. The chain employs TRBV7-9 and TRBJ2-1, with D maybe TRBD2 (5 bases). CDR3 size: 12 residues. Germline-derived CDR1 and CDR2 are SEHNR and FQNEAQ (reference sequence). V was pared by 5 bases and J by 9 bases, with 11 bases between. For the CDR3, the DNA is TGTGCCAGCAGCCCCGGCCGGGGTGAGCAGTTCTTC. Amino acid sequence: CASSPGRGEQFF.

The chain has TRBV14 and TRBJ1-1; TRBD1 might be the D (6 bases). The CDR3 is made up of 14 amino acids. Looked up from germline, CDR1 is SGHDN and CDR2 is FVKESK. Trimming shortened V by 4 bases and J by 3 bases, and 12 bases separated the two germline ends. The CDR3 loop reads CASSPGGRDTEAFF. The CDR3 coding sequence is TGTGCCAGCAGCCCCGGGGGGCGAGACACTGAAGCTTTCTTT.

The V call is TRBV6-1, the J call TRBJ2-7; the match to TRBD2 covers 10 bases. This CDR3 has 16 residues. With V trimmed by 2 bases and J by 4 bases, 8 bases remained unmatched. Germline V gene lookup returns CDR1 MNHNS and CDR2 SASEGT. Here the CDR3 DNA reads TGTGCCAGCAGTGAAAGTGCTAGCGGGAGTAGGTACGAGCAGTACTTC. Its translation is CASSESASGSRYEQYF.

This clonotype came up a few times. V and J are TRBV29-1 and TRBJ1-1, with D maybe TRBD1 (6 bases). The CDR3 length is 11 residues. Germline CDR1 reads SQVTM; CDR2 reads ANQGSEA. Deletions cut 5 bases from V and 5 bases from J, with 9 bases between. Here the CDR3 DNA reads TGCAGCGTTACGAGGGGGACTGAAGCTTTCTTT. Its translation: CSVTRGTEAFF.

The CDR3 region has the DNA TGTGCCAGCAGCTTTAGACTAGCGGGAGTTGATGAGCAGTTCTTC. Translated: CASSFRLAGVDEQFF. V gene TRBV11-2 combines with J gene TRBJ2-1; 12 nucleotides line up with TRBD2. The length of the CDR3 is 15 residues. The germline gives CDR1 SGHAT, CDR2 FQNNGV. The V and J ends lost 3 bases and 8 bases, in that order; junction bases with no gene match: 5.

This clonotype was seen only a few times. The genes are TRBV11-1 and TRBJ2-7; D possibly corresponds to TRBD1 (6 bases). The germline V gene has CDR1 SGHAT and CDR2 FQDESV (reference sequence). The CDR3 consists of 14 residues. V lost 5 bases, J lost 3 bases, and 14 bases lay in between. The CDR3 reads CASSRSDRYYEQYF. As DNA, the CDR3 is TGTGCCAGCAGCCGGAGTGACAGGTACTACGAGCAGTACTTC.

This clonotype was counted between two and nine times. The rearrangement joins TRBV5-1 to TRBJ1-6; 10 bases line up with TRBD1. The CDR3 extends over 15 amino acids. The J segment lost 7 bases and the V segment lost 7 bases, leaving 8 bases of the junction unmatched. The germline gives CDR1 SGHRS, CDR2 YFSETQ. The CDR3 region is CASDAGTGANSPLHF. The CDR3 DNA sequence: TGCGCCAGCGATGCCGGGACAGGGGCCAATTCACCCCTCCACTTT.

This clonotype was seen a few times. The genes are TRBV29-1 and TRBJ1-1, with D unclear. CDR3 length equals 13 residues. The germline V gene has CDR1 SQVTM and CDR2 ANQGSEA. V lost 0 bases and J lost 0, with 5 bases in between. The CDR3 sequence is CSVEDQLNTEAFF. Here the CDR3 DNA reads TGCAGCGTTGAAGATCAGTTGAACACTGAAGCTTTCTTT.

A few counts support this clonotype. The chain carries TRBV28 and TRBJ1-2; 8 positions agree with TRBD1. V was clipped by 7 bases and J by 4 bases; unmatched bases: 8. Germline V gene lookup returns CDR1 MDHEN and CDR2 SYDVKM. The CDR3 spans 14 residues. CDR3 coding DNA: TGTGCCAGCACGCAGGGGGCAGCGTTCTATGGCTACACCTTC. This translates into CASTQGAAFYGYTF.

This clonotype was seen only a few times. The rearrangement joins TRBV10-3 to TRBJ1-1; D gene unclear. Per germline, CDR1 ENHRY and CDR2 SYGVKD. The CDR3 has 13 residues. V was pared by 4 bases and J by 6 bases, with 12 bases between. The CDR3 DNA sequence: TGTGCCATCAGTGGAGGGATGTTCGCTGAAGCTTTCTTT. Its protein is CAISGGMFAEAFF.

The rearrangement uses TRBV3-1 and TRBJ2-1; maybe TRBD2 (5 bases). Looked up from germline, CDR1 is LGHDT and CDR2 is YNNKEL (reference sequence). The CDR3 spans 15 residues. The germline V and J ends were trimmed by 3 bases and 2 bases, with 11 bases remaining between them. The chain's CDR3 is CASSHYDYAYNEQFF. The CDR3 DNA sequence: TGTGCCAGCAGCCATTACGACTACGCCTACAATGAGCAGTTCTTC.

The table lists this clonotype with a few counts. The genes are TRBV9 and TRBJ2-7; possible D gene TRBD2, 6 bases. Trimming took off 1 base at V and 4 bases at J, with 15 bases between the two ends. Germline CDR1 and CDR2: SGDLS and YYNGEE. The CDR3 length is 15 residues. In nucleotides, the CDR3 is TGTGCCAGCAGCGTATCTAGCGCCCACTTATACGAGCAGTACTTC. Translation gives CASSVSSAHLYEQYF.

The table lists this clonotype with a few counts. This chain connects TRBV5-1 to TRBJ2-5; D is undetermined. V gave up 1 base and J gave up 2 bases, with 9 bases separating them. The CDR3 runs to 14 residues. Germline V gene sequence: CDR1 SGHRS, CDR2 YFSETQ. CDR3 residues: CASSLWAEQETQYF. In nucleotides, the CDR3 is TGCGCCAGCAGCTTGTGGGCAGAACAAGAGACCCAGTACTTC. Using reference TRBV5-1 and TRBJ2-5 for the parts outside the CDR3, the full variable domain is KAGVTQTPRYLIKTRGQQVTLSCSPISGHRSVSWYQQTPGQGLQFLFEYFSETQRNKGNFPGRFSGRQFSNSRSEMNVSTLELGDSALYLCASSLWAEQETQYFGPGTRLLVL.

The genes are TRBV18 and TRBJ1-1, with TRBD1 matching over 10 bases. The V and J ends lost 4 bases and 5 bases, in that order; junction bases with no gene match: 4. The CDR3 runs to 14 residues. Germline V CDR1 and CDR2: KGHSH, LQKENI. Here the CDR3 DNA reads TGTGCCAGCTCACGGGACAGGGGTAAAACTGAAGCTTTCTTT. The encoded protein is CASSRDRGKTEAFF.

The chain uses TRBV24-1 and TRBJ2-5; D not resolved. The CDR3 has 13 amino acids. V was clipped by 3 bases and J by 5 bases, with 9 bases between them. Germline V gene data show CDR1 as KGHDR and CDR2 as SFDVKD. The DNA for the CDR3 is TGTGCCACCAGTGATCTAAATTCGGAGACCCAGTACTTC. Amino acids: CATSDLNSETQYF.

This clonotype occurred many times. The V gene is TRBV29-1, the J gene TRBJ1-1; TRBD1 is a possible D gene (5 bases). The CDR3 covers 14 residues. V was clipped by 3 bases and J by 4 bases, with 15 bases between them. In germline, CDR1 is SQVTM, CDR2 ANQGSEA. The CDR3 region is CSVDVRGRGTEAFF. DNA for the CDR3: TGCAGCGTTGATGTTAGGGGCCGTGGCACTGAAGCTTTCTTT.

This clonotype came up a few times. This chain connects TRBV6-1 to TRBJ2-7, with 11 bases aligning to TRBD2. Trimming cost V 6 bases and J 3 bases; bases outside gene matches: 19. The CDR3 runs 19 residues. Germline CDR1 and CDR2: MNHNS and SASEGT. The CDR3 is CASRPLAGDITGVLYEQYF. The CDR3 coding sequence is TGTGCCAGCAGGCCACTAGCGGGAGACATAACTGGGGTTCTCTACGAGCAGTACTTC.

Only a few counts were recorded for this clonotype. V is TRBV7-9 and J is TRBJ2-7; 12 bases are a match to TRBD2. V shed 3 bases and J 0 bases; nucleotides not matched to a gene: 3. This CDR3 is 16 amino acids long. The germline V gene has CDR1 SEHNR and CDR2 FQNEAQ (reference sequence). The CDR3 nucleotides are TGTGCCAGCAGCTTGCCGACTAGCGGGAGCTCCTACGAGCAGTACTTC. Its translation: CASSLPTSGSSYEQYF.

V is TRBV7-2 and J is TRBJ2-7; TRBD2 aligns across 11 bases. The V gene's germline CDR1 is SGHTA and CDR2 FQGNSA. The J segment lost 2 bases and the V segment lost 4 bases, leaving 7 bases of the junction unmatched. This CDR3 is 16 amino acids long. CDR3 amino acids: CASSSELAGEAYEQYF. The CDR3 DNA reads as TGTGCCAGCAGCTCAGAACTAGCGGGAGAGGCCTACGAGCAGTACTTC.